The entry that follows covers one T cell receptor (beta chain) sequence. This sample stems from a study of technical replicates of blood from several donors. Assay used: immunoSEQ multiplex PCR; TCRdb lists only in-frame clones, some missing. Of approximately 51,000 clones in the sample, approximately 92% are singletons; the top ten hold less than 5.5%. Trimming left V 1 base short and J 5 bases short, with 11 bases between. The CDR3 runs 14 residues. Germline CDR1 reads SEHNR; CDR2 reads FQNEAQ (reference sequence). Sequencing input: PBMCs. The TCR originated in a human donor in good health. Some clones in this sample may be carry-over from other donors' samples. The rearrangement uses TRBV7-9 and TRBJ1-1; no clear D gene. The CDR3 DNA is TGTGCCAGCAGCTTAGGAGCGGTGGGGACTGAAGCTTTCTTT. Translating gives CASSLGAVGTEAFF.